This T cell receptor (beta chain) came from a study of T cell responses to AZD1222 COVID-19 vaccine. Whole-study findings and limits: Per reports, nearly half of all spike-specific TCRs target regions that are unmutated in variants. Donors were chiefly white British, with a greater number of females, and clonal diversity was perhaps underestimated. When two AZD1222 doses had been given, Spike-specific TCR breadth and depth rose. All repertoire sampling was performed exclusively after the peak T cell response.

The CDR3 consists of 13 residues. Germline V CDR1 and CDR2: KGHSH, LQKENI. Trimming took off 3 bases at V and 7 bases at J, with 7 bases between the two ends. Clones were sequenced by immunoSEQ multiplex PCR, and TCRdb holds only the in-frame ones, with some missing. The sample carries 130,000 to 150,000 clones, about nine tenths recorded once. This clone was recorded a few times. The antigen is unknown. Sequencing used peripheral blood, obtained on day 0 of MenACWY control vaccination. The rearrangement uses TRBV18 and TRBJ1-6; D is undetermined. This receptor was taken from an adult in good health. The CDR3 DNA is TGTGCCAGCTCACCTGAAACGAATTCACCCCTCCACTTT. This gives the protein CASSPETNSPLHF.